Each of the 17 T cell receptor beta chains below was sequenced from the same sample in a study of blood T cell repertoires in COVID-19. TCRdb's table, derived via immunoSEQ multiplex PCR, lists solely in-frame clones and lacks some. The sample shows 190,000 or so clones, almost 85% of them seen only once. The sequencing input was peripheral blood. The receptors originated from a human donor with acute or convalescent COVID-19. The donor label of this sample is uncertain.

The genes are TRBV10-1 and TRBJ2-7; perhaps TRBD1 as D (6 bases). V lost 9 bases, J lost 4 bases, and 16 bases lay in between. This CDR3 spans 13 amino acids. Per the germline V gene, CDR1 is WNHNN and CDR2 is SYGVQD (reference sequence). CDR3 DNA: TGCGCCAGTAGTAAAGACAGGAGTTACGAGCAGTACTTC. Translation gives CASSKDRSYEQYF.

The chain couples TRBV6-5 to TRBJ1-1; 9 positions agree with TRBD1. Germline values: CDR1 MNHEY, CDR2 SVGAGI. The CDR3 extends over 15 amino acids. V lost 5 bases and J lost 4; bases outside the gene matches: 8. The CDR3 DNA sequence: TGTGCCAGCAGTCTTGGGACAGGGCGGACCACTGAAGCTTTCTTT. Protein sequence: CASSLGTGRTTEAFF.

This clone has a handful of counts. V gene TRBV5-1 combines with J gene TRBJ1-1, with no clear D. Germline loops: CDR1 SGHRS, CDR2 YFSETQ. The ends were cut back, 4 bases at V and 1 base at J, with 8 bases in the middle. The CDR3 spans 13 residues. The CDR3 loop reads CASSINTNTEAFF. CDR3 bases: TGCGCCAGCAGCATAAACACGAACACTGAAGCTTTCTTT. Complete variable domain (other parts from reference TRBV5-1 and TRBJ1-1): KAGVTQTPRYLIKTRGQQVTLSCSPISGHRSVSWYQQTPGQGLQFLFEYFSETQRNKGNFPGRFSGRQFSNSRSEMNVSTLELGDSALYLCASSINTNTEAFFGQGTRLTVV.

The chain recombines TRBV6-4 with TRBJ1-1; maybe TRBD1 (5 bases). V was pared by 11 bases and J by 1 base, with 17 bases between. The CDR3 extends over 14 amino acids. CDR1 is MRHNA, CDR2 SNTAGT, per germline. CDR3 amino acids: CASKAGPTNTEAFF. CDR3 nucleotides: TGTGCCTCAAAGGCGGGGCCAACGAACACTGAAGCTTTCTTT.

This sequence joins TRBV6-6 and TRBJ1-6; weak D call: TRBD1 (5 bases). Germline lookup yields CDR1 MNHNY and CDR2 SVGAGI (reference sequence). V was trimmed by 5 bases and J by 0 bases, leaving 11 bases between them. The CDR3 extends over 16 amino acids. The CDR3 loop reads CASSPGGSSYNSPLHF. As DNA, the CDR3 is TGTGCCAGCAGTCCCGGGGGGAGCTCCTATAATTCACCCCTCCACTTT.

The CDR3: CASSTTGLNTEAFF. CDR3 sequence (DNA): TGTGCCAGCTCCACGACAGGGCTGAACACTGAAGCTTTCTTT. The chain uses TRBV28 and TRBJ1-1; TRBD1 matches 7 bases. V was clipped by 8 bases and J by 0 bases; unmatched bases: 6. This CDR3 comprises 14 residues. Germline CDR1 reads MDHEN; CDR2 reads SYDVKM.

The table lists this clone with a few counts. This sequence joins TRBV2 and TRBJ2-3; TRBD1 agrees at 8 bases. The CDR3 length is 15 residues. The V gene end was trimmed by 5 bases and the J gene end by 1 base; junction bases not matched to a gene: 5. Germline assignment: CDR1 SNHLY and CDR2 FYNNEI. The CDR3 coding sequence is TGTGCCAGCAGTCAGGGGGCGACGGGCACAGATACGCAGTATTTT. Translation gives CASSQGATGTDTQYF.

This chain connects TRBV5-1 to TRBJ1-1; D gene uncertain. The V end was cut by 1 base, the J end by 4 bases, with 11 bases between. The CDR3 length is 14 residues. Germline V CDR1 and CDR2: SGHRS, YFSETQ. This chain's CDR3 is CASSLQARGTEAFF. The DNA of the CDR3 is TGCGCCAGCAGCTTGCAGGCCCGTGGCACTGAAGCTTTCTTT.

DNA for the CDR3: TGCGCCAGCAGCCAAGCTATGGGACTAGCGGGACCCACAGATACGCAGTATTTT. Protein product: CASSQAMGLAGPTDTQYF. J is TRBJ2-3 and V is TRBV4-3; 13 bases agree with TRBD2. The CDR3 covers 18 residues. Germline V gene lookup returns CDR1 LGHNA and CDR2 YSLEER. The ends lost 1 base at V and 2 bases at J; junction bases unmatched: 6.

The chain joins TRBV10-3 to TRBJ2-1; 10 nucleotides agree with TRBD1. CDR1 is ENHRY and CDR2 is SYGVKD in the germline V gene. V gave up 2 bases and J gave up 0 bases; unmatched junction bases: 4. CDR3 length: 17 residues. Written as DNA, the CDR3 is TGTGCCATCAGTGAGGGACAGGGGGATTCCTCCTACAATGAGCAGTTCTTC. As protein: CAISEGQGDSSYNEQFF.

The chain has TRBV11-2 and TRBJ1-2, with 8 bases aligning to TRBD1. Germline V gene lookup returns CDR1 SGHAT and CDR2 FQNNGV. The CDR3 contains 13 residues. Trimming removed 5 bases from V and 7 bases from J; junction bases left unmatched: 6. DNA of the CDR3: TGTGCCAGCAGCCAGGGACAGGAAGTTGGCTACACCTTC. Amino acid sequence: CASSQGQEVGYTF.

This chain uses TRBV7-9 with TRBJ1-4, with D possibly being TRBD1 (5 bases). Trimming took 5 bases from V and 0 from J, leaving 13 bases between them. The CDR3 extends over 16 amino acids. Germline V gives CDR1 SEHNR, CDR2 FQNEAQ (reference sequence). This chain's CDR3 is CASSPRRGATNEKLFF. The CDR3 DNA is TGTGCCAGCAGCCCCCGGAGGGGCGCAACTAATGAAAAACTGTTTTTT.

V gene TRBV13 combines with J gene TRBJ1-2, with D possibly matching TRBD1 (6 bases). V was trimmed by 2 bases and J by 2 bases, leaving 9 bases between them. Per germline, CDR1 PRHDT and CDR2 FYEKMQ (reference sequence). This CDR3 comprises 14 residues. The CDR3 is CASSLQGLNYGYTF. The CDR3 DNA sequence: TGTGCCAGCAGCTTACAGGGGTTAAACTATGGCTACACCTTC.

This clone appeared once. The rearrangement uses TRBV6-4 and TRBJ2-2, with D perhaps matching TRBD2 (5 bases). Looked up from germline, CDR1 is MRHNA and CDR2 is SNTAGT. This CDR3 contains 15 residues. V was pared by 2 bases and J by 5 bases, with 12 bases between. The CDR3 DNA reads as TGTGCCAGCAGTGACCTTGGGTCGGGGACCGGGGAGCTGTTTTTT. Translation: CASSDLGSGTGELFF.

This chain connects TRBV24-1 to TRBJ2-1; D is unresolved. CDR1 and CDR2 from the germline V gene are KGHDR and SFDVKD. The CDR3 loop spans 15 amino acids. Trimming took off 3 bases at V and 9 bases at J, with 17 bases between the two ends. Here the CDR3 reads CATSDTRVLTGEQFF. The CDR3 coding sequence is TGTGCCACCAGTGATACCCGCGTGCTTACTGGTGAGCAGTTCTTC.

This clone was recorded once. This chain links TRBV5-4 with TRBJ2-7, with 12 bases that match TRBD2. J was trimmed by 4 bases and V by 4 bases; bases with no gene match: 15. The CDR3 length is 18 residues. Germline V gene lookup returns CDR1 SGHNT and CDR2 YYREEE (reference sequence). The CDR3 loop is CASSAGLAGPLTFYEQYF. CDR3 DNA sequence: TGTGCCAGCAGCGCCGGACTAGCGGGACCTCTCACATTTTACGAGCAGTACTTC.

A few counts support this clone. The genes are TRBV24-1 and TRBJ2-3, with TRBD2 matching 9 bases. The CDR3 sequence is 15 residues long. The germline V gene encodes CDR1 KGHDR and CDR2 SFDVKD. Trimming cost V 3 bases and J 7 bases; bases outside gene matches: 7. As DNA, the CDR3 is TGTGCCACCAGTGATAAAGCGGGAGGAACGAATACGCAGTATTTT. It codes for CATSDKAGGTNTQYF.